This T cell receptor (beta chain) was documented in a study of cytomegalovirus exposure and HLA in healthy donors. Points from the study as a whole: Later examination showed HLA-associated TCR beta chains had greater clonal expansion than equally common others. Presence/absence results assume similar sequencing depth per donor, which may not hold.

In germline, CDR1 is SGHAT, CDR2 FQNNGV. Trimming shortened V by 5 bases and J by 16 bases, and 15 bases separated the two germline ends. The CDR3 contains 11 residues. There were likely unrecorded immune exposures, though donors were nominally healthy when sampled. As for this clone: What it binds is unknown.

It was with 60 Vbeta and 13 Jbeta primers that the PCR ran. Here immunoSEQ multiplex PCR was the method, and the copy in TCRdb shows in-frame clones only, minus some. The sample contains over 150,000 clones, less than 85% of which appear only once. The source of this sequence is a boy aged 2 to 10 in good health and CMV-seronegative. The chain recombines TRBV11-2 with TRBJ2-1; unclear D gene. Sequenced sample: PBMCs. The CDR3 bases are TGTGCCAGCAGCCCCGGGTCCTTCTCCTTCTTC. It is translated as CASSPGSFSFF.